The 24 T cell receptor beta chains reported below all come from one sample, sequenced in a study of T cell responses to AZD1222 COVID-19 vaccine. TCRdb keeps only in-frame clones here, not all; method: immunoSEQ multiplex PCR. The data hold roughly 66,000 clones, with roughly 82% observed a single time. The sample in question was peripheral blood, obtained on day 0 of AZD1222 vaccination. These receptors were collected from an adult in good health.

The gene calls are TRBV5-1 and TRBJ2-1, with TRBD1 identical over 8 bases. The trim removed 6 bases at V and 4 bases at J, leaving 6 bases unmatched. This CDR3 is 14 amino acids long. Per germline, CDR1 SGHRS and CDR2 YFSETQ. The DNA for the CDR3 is TGCGCCAGCACGTCGACAGGGGTATACAATGAGCAGTTCTTC. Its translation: CASTSTGVYNEQFF.

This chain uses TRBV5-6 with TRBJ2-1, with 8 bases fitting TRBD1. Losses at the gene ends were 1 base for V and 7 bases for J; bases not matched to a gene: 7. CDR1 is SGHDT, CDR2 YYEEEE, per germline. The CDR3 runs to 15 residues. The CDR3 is CASSLPGGDLNEQFF. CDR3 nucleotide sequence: TGTGCCAGCAGCTTGCCAGGGGGCGATTTGAATGAGCAGTTCTTC.

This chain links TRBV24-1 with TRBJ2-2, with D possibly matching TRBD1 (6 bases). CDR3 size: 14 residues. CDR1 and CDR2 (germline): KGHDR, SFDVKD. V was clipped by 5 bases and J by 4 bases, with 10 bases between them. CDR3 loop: CATSALDSTGELFF. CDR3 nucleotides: TGTGCCACCAGTGCCCTGGACAGCACCGGGGAGCTGTTTTTT.

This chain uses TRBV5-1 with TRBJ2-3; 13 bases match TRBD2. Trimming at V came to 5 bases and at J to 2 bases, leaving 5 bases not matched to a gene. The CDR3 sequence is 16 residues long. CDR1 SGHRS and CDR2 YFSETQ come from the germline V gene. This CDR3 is CASRAGTSGVTDTQYF. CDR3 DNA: TGCGCCAGCAGGGCCGGGACTAGCGGGGTCACAGATACGCAGTATTTT.

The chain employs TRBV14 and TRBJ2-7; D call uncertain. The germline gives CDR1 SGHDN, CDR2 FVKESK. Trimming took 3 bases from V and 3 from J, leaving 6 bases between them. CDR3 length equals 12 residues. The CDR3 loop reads CASSQSIYEQYF. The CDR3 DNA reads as TGTGCCAGCAGCCAGTCGATCTACGAGCAGTACTTC. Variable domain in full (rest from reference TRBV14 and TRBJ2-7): EAGVTQFPSHSVIEKGQTVTLRCDPISGHDNLYWYRRVMGKEIKFLLHFVKESKQDESGMPNNRFLAERTGGTYSTLKVQPAELEDSGVYFCASSQSIYEQYFGPGTRLTVT.

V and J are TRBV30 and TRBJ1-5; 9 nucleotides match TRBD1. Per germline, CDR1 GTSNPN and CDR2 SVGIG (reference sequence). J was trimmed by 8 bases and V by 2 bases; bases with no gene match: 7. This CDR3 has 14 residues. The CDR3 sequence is CAWSPGTGREPQHF. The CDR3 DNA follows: TGTGCCTGGAGTCCTGGGACAGGGAGGGAGCCCCAGCATTTT.

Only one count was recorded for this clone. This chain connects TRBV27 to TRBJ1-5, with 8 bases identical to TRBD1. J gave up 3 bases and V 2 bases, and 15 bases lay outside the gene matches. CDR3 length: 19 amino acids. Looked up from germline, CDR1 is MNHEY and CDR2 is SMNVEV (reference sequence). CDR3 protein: CASSLRYLPGQVFNQPQHF. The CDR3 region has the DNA TGTGCCAGCAGTTTACGGTATCTACCGGGACAGGTATTCAATCAGCCCCAGCATTTT.

The CDR3 DNA is TGTGCCAGCAGCCATTCCGACAGGGGGCGCTCCTCCGGTTCACCCCTCCACTTT. It specifies CASSHSDRGRSSGSPLHF. The chain links TRBV4-2 to TRBJ1-6, with 10 bases matching TRBD1. CDR3 length: 18 residues. Unmatched junction bases numbered 14, after V lost 3 bases and J lost 9 bases. CDR1 is LGHNA, CDR2 YNFKEQ, per germline.

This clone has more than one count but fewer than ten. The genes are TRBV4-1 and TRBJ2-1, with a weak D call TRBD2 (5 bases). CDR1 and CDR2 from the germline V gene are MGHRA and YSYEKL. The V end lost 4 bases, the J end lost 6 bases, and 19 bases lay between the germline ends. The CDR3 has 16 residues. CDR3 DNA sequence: TGCGCCAGCAGCCTCACTCCGGGAAACTACGGCAATGAGCAGTTCTTC. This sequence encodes CASSLTPGNYGNEQFF.

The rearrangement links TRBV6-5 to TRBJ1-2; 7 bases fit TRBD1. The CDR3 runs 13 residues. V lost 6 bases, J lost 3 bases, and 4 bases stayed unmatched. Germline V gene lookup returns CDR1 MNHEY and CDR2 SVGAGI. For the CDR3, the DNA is TGTGCCAGCAGCCCCGGGACAGACTATGGCTACACCTTC. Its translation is CASSPGTDYGYTF.

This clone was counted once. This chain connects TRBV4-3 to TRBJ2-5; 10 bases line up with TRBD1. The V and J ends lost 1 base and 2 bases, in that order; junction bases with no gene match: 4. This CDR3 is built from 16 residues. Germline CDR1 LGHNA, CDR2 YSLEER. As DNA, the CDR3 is TGCGCCAGCAGCCAAGTGGGACAGGGGTGGCAAGAGACCCAGTACTTC. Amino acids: CASSQVGQGWQETQYF.

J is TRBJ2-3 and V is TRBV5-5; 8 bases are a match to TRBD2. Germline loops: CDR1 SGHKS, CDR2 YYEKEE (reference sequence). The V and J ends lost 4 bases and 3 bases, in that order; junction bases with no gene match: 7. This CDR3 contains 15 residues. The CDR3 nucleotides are TGTGCCAGCAGCAGCGGGAGCGTAGGGACAGATACGCAGTATTTT. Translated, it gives CASSSGSVGTDTQYF. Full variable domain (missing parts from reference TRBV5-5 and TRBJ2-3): DAGVTQSPTHLIKTRGQQVTLRCSPISGHKSVSWYQQVLGQGPQFIFQYYEKEERGRGNFPDRFSARQFPNYSSELNVNALLLGDSALYLCASSSGSVGTDTQYFGPGTRLTVL.

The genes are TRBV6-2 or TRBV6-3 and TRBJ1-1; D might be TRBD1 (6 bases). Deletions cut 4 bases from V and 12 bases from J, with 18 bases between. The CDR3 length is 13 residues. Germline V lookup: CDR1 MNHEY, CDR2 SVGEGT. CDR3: CASSWEGGAVPFF. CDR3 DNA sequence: TGTGCCAGCAGTTGGGAGGGGGGCGCGGTACCTTTCTTT.

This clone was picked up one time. The CDR3 sequence is CASRDRLNEKLFF. CDR3 sequence (DNA): TGTGCCAGTAGAGACAGATTGAATGAAAAACTGTTTTTT. This chain connects TRBV19 to TRBJ1-4; tentatively, D is TRBD1 (5 bases). Germline V gives CDR1 LNHDA, CDR2 SQIVND (reference sequence). V was cut by 6 bases and J by 5 bases, with 10 bases left in between. The CDR3 consists of 13 residues. Based on the CDR3 plus reference TRBV19 and TRBJ1-4, the full variable domain is DGGITQSPKYLFRKEGQNVTLSCEQNLNHDAMYWYRQDPGQGLRLIYYSQIVNDFQKGDIAEGYSVSREKKESFPLTVTSAQKNPTAFYLCASRDRLNEKLFFGSGTQLSVL.

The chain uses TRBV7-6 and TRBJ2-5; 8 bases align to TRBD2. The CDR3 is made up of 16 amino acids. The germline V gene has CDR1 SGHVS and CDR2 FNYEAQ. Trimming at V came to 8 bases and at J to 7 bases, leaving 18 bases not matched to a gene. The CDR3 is CASDRSLAGGRGTQYF. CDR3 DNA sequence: TGTGCCAGCGATCGGTCCTTGGCGGGGGGCCGTGGGACCCAGTACTTC. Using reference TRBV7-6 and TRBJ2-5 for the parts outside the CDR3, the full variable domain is GAGVSQSPRYKVTKRGQDVALRCDPISGHVSLYWYRQALGQGPEFLTYFNYEAQQDKSGLPNDRFSAERPEGSISTLTIQRTEQRDSAMYRCASDRSLAGGRGTQYFGPGTRLLVL.

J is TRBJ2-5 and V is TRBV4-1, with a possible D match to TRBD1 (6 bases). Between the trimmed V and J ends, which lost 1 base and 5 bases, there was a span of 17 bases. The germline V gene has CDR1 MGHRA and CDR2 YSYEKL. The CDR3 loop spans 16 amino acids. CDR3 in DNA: TGCGCCAGCAGCCAAGCCCCCGGGACATCGTGGGAGACCCAGTACTTC. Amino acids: CASSQAPGTSWETQYF.

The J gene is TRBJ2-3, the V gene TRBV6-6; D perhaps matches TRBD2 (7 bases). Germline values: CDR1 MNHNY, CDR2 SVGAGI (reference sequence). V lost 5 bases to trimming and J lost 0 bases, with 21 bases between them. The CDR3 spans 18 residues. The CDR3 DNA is TGTGCCAGCAGTCCCCTGGCGGGGGCTCGTACTAGCACAGATACGCAGTATTTT. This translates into CASSPLAGARTSTDTQYF.

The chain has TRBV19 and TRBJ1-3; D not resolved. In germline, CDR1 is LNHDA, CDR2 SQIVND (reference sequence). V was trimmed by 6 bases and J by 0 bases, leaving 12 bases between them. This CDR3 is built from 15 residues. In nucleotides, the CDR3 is TGTGCCAGTAGCCGACAACAGACCTCTGGAAACACCATATATTTT. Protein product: CASSRQQTSGNTIYF.

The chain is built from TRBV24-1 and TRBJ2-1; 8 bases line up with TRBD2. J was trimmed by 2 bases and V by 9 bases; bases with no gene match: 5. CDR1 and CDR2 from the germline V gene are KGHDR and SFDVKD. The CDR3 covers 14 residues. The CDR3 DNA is TGTGCCACCGCTCCGGGGGGGACCTACAATGAGCAGTTCTTC. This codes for CATAPGGTYNEQFF.

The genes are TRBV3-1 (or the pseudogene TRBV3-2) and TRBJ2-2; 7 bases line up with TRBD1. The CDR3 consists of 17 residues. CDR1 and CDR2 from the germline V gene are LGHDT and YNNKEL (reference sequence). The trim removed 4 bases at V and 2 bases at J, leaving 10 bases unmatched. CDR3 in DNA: TGTGCCAGCAGCCCTAAACCAGGGACAGATAACACCGGGGAGCTGTTTTTT. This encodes CASSPKPGTDNTGELFF.

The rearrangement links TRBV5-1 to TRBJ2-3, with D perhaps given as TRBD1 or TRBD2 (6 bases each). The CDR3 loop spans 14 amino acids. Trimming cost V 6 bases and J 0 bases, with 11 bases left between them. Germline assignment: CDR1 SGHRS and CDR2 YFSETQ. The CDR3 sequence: CASTQGTSTDTQYF. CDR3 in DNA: TGCGCCAGCACCCAGGGGACTAGCACAGATACGCAGTATTTT.

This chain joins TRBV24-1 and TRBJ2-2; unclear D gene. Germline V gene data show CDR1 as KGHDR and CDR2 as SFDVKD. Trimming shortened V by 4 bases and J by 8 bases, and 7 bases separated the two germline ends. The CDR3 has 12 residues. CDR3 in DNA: TGTGCCACCAGTGACCGGTTTGGGGAGCTGTTTTTT. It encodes CATSDRFGELFF.

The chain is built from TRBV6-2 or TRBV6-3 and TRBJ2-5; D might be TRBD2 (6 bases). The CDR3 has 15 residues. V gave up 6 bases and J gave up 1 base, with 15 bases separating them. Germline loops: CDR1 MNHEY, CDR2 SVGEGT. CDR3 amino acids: CASSADYAIQETQYF. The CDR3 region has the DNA TGTGCCAGCAGCGCGGACTATGCTATCCAAGAGACCCAGTACTTC.

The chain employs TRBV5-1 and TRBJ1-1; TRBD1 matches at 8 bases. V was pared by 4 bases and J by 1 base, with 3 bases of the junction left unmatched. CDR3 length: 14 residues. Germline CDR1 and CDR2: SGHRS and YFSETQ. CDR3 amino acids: CASSRTGQNTEAFF. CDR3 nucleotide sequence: TGCGCCAGCAGCCGGACAGGGCAGAACACTGAAGCTTTCTTT.